Described below is a single T cell receptor beta chain sequence and its context. Its antigen is still unknown. The data were taken from a study of T cell responses to AZD1222 COVID-19 vaccine. General study points: Baseline seropositivity occurred in only a handful of AZD1222 recipients. Donors were chiefly white British, with a greater number of females, and clonal diversity was perhaps underestimated. Across spike, vaccine-associated CD4 TCRs were found, dominant at 160-218 and 743-854.

Clones were read by immunoSEQ multiplex PCR, and TCRdb kept only the in-frame ones, dropping some. Found here are around 190,000 clones, 70% to 90% of them singletons; the top ten hold about 9.9%. Germline V gene lookup returns CDR1 SEHNR and CDR2 FQNEAQ (reference sequence). The V gene lost 5 bases and the J gene lost 11 bases, with 15 bases spanning the gap. This CDR3 region has 12 residues. This receptor was taken from an adult who received the AZD1222 COVID-19 vaccine. This chain connects TRBV7-9 to TRBJ1-1, with a weak D call TRBD1 (5 bases). Sequencing used peripheral blood, obtained 28 days after the second AZD1222 dose. CDR3 loop: CASSGRGRWAFF. CDR3 bases: TGTGCCAGCAGCGGTCGGGGACGGTGGGCTTTCTTT. The full variable domain, with the rest looked up from reference TRBV7-9 and TRBJ1-1, is DTGVSQNPRHKITKRGQNVTFRCDPISEHNRLYWYRQTLGQGPEFLTYFQNEAQLEKSRLLSDRFSAERPKGSFSTLEIQRTEQGDSAMYLCASSGRGRWAFFGQGTRLTVV.